The clone carrying this T cell receptor beta chain has just a few counts. Antigen unknown. The sample comes from a study of vaccination and CD4 T cells after COVID-19. Sequencing of cultured CD4+ T cell DNA used the Oncomine TCR Beta short-read assay. TCRdb re-called the PCR reads with MiXCR, one entry per CDR3 protein. Among over 8,500 distinct CDR3 sequences, less than 70% were seen once, and the ten largest hold roughly 23%. Specified treatment: approximately nine-day PBMC culture with coronavirus spike peptide pools or control peptides (ViraFEST assay). Investigators obtained the unexposed donor's CD4+ T cells before the COVID-19 pandemic (2011-2018). With around ten days of culture completed, CD4+ T cells were isolated by negative selection. The sample taken for sequencing was CD4+ T cells from blood, cultured in vitro. This clonotype was obtained from a human donor in good health.

CDR3 sequence (DNA): TGTGCCAGCGAGCTATGGGGGGCGGGAACCGGGGAGCTGTTTTTT. Translation gives CASELWGAGTGELFF. The genes are TRBV7-2 and TRBJ2-2; D may be TRBD1 or TRBD2 (6 bases each). The V and J ends lost 8 bases and 5 bases respectively, with 18 bases between them. The CDR3 consists of 15 residues. Germline V gene lookup returns CDR1 SGHTA and CDR2 FQGNSA.